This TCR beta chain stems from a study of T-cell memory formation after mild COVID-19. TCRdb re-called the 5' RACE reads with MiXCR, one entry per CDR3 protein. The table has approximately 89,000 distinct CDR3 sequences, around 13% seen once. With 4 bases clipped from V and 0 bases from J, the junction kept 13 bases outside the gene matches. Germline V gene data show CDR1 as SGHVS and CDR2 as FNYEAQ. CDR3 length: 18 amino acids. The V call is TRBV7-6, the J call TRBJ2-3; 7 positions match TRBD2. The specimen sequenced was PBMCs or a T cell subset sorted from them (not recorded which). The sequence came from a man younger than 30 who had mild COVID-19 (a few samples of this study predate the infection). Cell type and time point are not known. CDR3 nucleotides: TGTGCCAGCAGCTCCAACAACGTCGGGGGGAGGAGCACAGATACGCAGTATTTT. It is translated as CASSSNNVGGRSTDTQYF.